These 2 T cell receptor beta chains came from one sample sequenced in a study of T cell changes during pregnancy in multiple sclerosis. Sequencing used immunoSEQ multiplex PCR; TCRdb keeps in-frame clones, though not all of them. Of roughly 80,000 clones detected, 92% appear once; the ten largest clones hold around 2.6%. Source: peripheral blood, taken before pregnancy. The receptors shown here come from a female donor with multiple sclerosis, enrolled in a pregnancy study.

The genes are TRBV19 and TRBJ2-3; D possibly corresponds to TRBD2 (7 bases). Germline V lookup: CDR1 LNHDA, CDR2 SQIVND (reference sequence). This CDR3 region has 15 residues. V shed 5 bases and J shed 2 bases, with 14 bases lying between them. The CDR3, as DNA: TGTGCCAGTAGTGCGGGGGACACCTTCACAGATACGCAGTATTTT. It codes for CASSAGDTFTDTQYF.

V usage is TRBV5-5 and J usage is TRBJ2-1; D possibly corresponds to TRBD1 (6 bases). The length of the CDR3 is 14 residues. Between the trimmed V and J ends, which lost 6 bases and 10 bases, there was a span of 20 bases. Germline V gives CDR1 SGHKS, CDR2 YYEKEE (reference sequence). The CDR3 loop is CASNPRLQGREQFF. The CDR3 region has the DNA TGTGCCAGCAACCCTCGACTACAGGGCAGGGAGCAGTTCTTC.